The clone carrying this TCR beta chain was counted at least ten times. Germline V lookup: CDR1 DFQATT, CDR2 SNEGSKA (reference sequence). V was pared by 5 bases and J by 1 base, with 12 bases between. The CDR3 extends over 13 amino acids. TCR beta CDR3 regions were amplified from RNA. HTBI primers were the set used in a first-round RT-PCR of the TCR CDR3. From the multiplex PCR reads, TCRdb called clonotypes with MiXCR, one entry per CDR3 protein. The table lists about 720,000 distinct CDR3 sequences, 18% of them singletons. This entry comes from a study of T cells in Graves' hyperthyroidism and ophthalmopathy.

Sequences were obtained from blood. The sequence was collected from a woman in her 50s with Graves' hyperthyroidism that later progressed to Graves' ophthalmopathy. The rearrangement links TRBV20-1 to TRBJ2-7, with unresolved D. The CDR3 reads CSAPSGQSYEQYF. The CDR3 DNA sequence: TGCAGTGCTCCCTCGGGCCAATCCTACGAGCAGTACTTC.